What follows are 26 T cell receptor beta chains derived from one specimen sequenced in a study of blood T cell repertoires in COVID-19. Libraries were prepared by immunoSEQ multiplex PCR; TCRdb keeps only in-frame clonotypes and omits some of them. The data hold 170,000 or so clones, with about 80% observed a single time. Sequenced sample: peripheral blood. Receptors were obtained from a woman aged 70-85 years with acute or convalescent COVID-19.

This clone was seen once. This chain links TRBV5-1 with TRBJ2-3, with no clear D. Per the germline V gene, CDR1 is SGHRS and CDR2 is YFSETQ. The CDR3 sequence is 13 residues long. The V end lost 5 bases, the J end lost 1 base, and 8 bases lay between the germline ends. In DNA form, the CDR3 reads TGCGCCAGCAGGTCCGAGGGCACAGATACGCAGTATTTT. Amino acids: CASRSEGTDTQYF.

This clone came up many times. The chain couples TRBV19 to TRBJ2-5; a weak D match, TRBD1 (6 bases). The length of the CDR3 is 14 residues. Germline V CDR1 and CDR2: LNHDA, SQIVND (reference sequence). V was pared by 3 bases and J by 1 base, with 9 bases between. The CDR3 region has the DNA TGTGCCAGTAGTATGACGGACAGCCAAGAGACCCAGTACTTC. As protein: CASSMTDSQETQYF.

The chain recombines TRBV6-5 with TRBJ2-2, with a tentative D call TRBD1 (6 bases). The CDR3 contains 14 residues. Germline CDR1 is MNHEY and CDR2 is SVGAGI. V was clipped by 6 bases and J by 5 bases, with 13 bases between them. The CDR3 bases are TGTGCCAGCAGCTGGGACATAGCTACCGGGGAGCTGTTTTTT. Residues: CASSWDIATGELFF.

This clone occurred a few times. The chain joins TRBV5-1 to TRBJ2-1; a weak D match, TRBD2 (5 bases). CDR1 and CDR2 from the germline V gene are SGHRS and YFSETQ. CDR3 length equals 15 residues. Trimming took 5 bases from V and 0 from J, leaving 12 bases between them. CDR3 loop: CASSSGMRSYNEQFF. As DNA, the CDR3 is TGCGCCAGCAGTTCCGGGATGCGCTCCTACAATGAGCAGTTCTTC.

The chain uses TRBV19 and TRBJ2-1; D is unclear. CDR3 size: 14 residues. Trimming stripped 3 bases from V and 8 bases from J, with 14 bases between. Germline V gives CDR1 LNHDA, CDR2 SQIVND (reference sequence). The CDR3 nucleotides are TGTGCCAGTAGTATCCGAGCTAGTGGCGATGAGCAGTTCTTC. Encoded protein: CASSIRASGDEQFF.

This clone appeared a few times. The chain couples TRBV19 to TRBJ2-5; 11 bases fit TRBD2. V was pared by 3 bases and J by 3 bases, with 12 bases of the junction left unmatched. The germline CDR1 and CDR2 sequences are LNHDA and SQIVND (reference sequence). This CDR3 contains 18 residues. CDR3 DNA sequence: TGTGCCAGTAGTATTTTGATAGGGACTAGCGGTGGAAAAGAGACCCAGTACTTC. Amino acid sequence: CASSILIGTSGGKETQYF.

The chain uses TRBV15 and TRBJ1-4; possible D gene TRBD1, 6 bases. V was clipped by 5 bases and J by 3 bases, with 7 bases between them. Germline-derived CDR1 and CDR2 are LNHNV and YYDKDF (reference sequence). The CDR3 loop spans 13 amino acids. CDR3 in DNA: TGTGCCACCAGCGCAGGGGCTAATGAAAAACTGTTTTTT. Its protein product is CATSAGANEKLFF.

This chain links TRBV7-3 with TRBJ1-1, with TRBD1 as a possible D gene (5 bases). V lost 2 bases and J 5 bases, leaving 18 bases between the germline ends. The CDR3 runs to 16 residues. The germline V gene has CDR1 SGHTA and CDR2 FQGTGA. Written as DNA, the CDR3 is TGTGCCAGCAGCTTAGGCATCGGGACGGGGGAAACTGAAGCTTTCTTT. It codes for CASSLGIGTGETEAFF.

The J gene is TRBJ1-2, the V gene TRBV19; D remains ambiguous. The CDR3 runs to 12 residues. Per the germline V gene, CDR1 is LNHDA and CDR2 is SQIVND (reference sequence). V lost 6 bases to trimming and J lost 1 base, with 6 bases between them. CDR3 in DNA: TGTGCCAGTAGCCCCCTTAACTATGGCTACACCTTC. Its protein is CASSPLNYGYTF.

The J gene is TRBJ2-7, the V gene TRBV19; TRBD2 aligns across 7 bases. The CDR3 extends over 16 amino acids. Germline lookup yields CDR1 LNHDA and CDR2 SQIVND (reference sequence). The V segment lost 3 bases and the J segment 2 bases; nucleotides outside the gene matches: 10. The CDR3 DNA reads TGTGCCAGTAGTATTAATCCTCTAGCGGTAGCCTACGAGCAGTACTTC. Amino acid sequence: CASSINPLAVAYEQYF.

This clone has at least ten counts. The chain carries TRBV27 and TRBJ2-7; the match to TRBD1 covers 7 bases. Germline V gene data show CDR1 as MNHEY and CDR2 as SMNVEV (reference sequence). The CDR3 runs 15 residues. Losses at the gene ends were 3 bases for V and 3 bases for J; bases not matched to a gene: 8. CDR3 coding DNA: TGTGCCAGCAGTTTCTCCGGGACAGTCATCTACGAGCAGTACTTC. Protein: CASSFSGTVIYEQYF.

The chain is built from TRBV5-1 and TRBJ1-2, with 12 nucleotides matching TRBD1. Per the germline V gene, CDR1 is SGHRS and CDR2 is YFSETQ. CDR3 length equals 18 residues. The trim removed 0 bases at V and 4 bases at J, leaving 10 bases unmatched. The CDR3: CASSLESWDRGRGYGYTF. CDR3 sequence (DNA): TGCGCCAGCAGCTTGGAGTCCTGGGACAGGGGGCGCGGCTATGGCTACACCTTC. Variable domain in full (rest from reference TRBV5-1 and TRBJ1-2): KAGVTQTPRYLIKTRGQQVTLSCSPISGHRSVSWYQQTPGQGLQFLFEYFSETQRNKGNFPGRFSGRQFSNSRSEMNVSTLELGDSALYLCASSLESWDRGRGYGYTFGSGTRLTVV.

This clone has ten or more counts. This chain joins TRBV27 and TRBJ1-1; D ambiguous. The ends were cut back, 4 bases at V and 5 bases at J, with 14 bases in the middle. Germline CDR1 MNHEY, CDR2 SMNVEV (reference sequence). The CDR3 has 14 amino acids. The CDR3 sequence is CASSSLTAGTEAFF. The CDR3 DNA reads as TGTGCCAGCAGTTCCCTTACGGCAGGTACTGAAGCTTTCTTT.

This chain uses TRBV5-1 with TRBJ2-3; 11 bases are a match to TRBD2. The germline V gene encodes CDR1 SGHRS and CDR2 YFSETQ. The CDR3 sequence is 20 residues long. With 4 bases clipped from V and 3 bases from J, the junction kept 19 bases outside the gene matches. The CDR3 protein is CASSRQLAGVSDARTDTQYF. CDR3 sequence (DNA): TGCGCCAGCAGCCGCCAACTAGCGGGAGTTTCGGATGCGAGAACAGATACGCAGTATTTT.

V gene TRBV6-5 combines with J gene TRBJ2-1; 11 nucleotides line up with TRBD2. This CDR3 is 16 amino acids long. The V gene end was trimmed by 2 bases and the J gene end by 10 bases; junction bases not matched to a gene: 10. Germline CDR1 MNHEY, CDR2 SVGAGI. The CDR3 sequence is CASSYESLAGGKEQFF. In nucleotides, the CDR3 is TGTGCCAGCAGTTACGAGTCTCTAGCGGGAGGTAAAGAGCAGTTCTTC.

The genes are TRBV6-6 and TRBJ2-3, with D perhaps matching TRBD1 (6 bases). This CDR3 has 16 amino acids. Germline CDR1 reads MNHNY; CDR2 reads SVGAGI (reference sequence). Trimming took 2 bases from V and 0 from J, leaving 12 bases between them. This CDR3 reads CASSYGGQTSTDTQYF. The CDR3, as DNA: TGTGCCAGCAGTTACGGGGGACAAACGAGCACAGATACGCAGTATTTT.

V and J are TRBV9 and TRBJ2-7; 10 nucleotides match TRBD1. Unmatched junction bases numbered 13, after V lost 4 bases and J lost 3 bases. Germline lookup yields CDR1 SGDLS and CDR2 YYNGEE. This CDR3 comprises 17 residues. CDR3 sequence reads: CASSPSQGDRGIYEQYF. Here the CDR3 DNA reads TGTGCCAGCAGCCCTAGTCAGGGGGACAGGGGTATCTACGAGCAGTACTTC.

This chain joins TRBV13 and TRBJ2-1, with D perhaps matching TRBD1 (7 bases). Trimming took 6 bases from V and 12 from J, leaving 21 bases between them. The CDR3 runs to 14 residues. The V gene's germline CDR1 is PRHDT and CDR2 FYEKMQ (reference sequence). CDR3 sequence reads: CASRWGERQGGQFF. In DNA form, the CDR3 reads TGTGCCAGCAGGTGGGGGGAGCGACAGGGCGGGCAGTTCTTC.

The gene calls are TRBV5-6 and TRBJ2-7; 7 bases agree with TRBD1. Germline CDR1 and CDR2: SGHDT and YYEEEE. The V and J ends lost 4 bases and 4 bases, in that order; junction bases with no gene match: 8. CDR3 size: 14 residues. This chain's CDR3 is CASSLGAGGYEQYF. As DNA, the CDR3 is TGTGCCAGCAGCCTAGGCGCAGGGGGATACGAGCAGTACTTC.

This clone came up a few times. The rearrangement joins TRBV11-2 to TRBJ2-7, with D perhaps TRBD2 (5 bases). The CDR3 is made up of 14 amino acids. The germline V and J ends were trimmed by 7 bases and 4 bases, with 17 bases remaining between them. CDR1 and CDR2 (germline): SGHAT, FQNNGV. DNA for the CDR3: TGTGCCAGCACCCTATCCGGGAATTCTTACGAGCAGTACTTC. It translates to CASTLSGNSYEQYF.

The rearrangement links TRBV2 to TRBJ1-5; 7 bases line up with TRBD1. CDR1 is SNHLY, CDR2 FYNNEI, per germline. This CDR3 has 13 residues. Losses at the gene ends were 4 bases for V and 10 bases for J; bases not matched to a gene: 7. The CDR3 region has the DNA TGTGCCAGCAGTGGACAGGGAATGTATCCCCAGCATTTT. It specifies CASSGQGMYPQHF.

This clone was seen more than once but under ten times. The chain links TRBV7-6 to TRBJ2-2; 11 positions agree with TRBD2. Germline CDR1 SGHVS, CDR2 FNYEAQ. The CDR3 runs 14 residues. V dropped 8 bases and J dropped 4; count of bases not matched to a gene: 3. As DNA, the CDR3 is TGTGCCAGCCGAGGACTAGCGGGCACCGGGGAGCTGTTTTTT. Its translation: CASRGLAGTGELFF.

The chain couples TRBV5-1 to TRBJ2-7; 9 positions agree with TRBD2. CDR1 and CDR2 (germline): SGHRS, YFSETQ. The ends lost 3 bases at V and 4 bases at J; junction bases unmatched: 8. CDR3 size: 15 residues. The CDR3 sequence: CASSYLAGGGYEQYF. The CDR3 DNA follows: TGCGCCAGCAGCTATCTGGCGGGAGGGGGGTACGAGCAGTACTTC.

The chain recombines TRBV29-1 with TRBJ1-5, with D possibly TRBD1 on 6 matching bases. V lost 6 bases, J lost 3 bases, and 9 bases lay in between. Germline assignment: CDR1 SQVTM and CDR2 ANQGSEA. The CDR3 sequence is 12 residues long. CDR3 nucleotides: TGCAGCGTCCGGGACAACAATCAGCCCCAGCATTTT. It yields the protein CSVRDNNQPQHF.

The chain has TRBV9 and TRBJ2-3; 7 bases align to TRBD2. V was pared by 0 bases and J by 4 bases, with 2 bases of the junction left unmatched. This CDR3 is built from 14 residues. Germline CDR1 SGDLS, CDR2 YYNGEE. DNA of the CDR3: TGTGCCAGCAGCGTAGGGACTAGTGCAGATACGCAGTATTTT. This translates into CASSVGTSADTQYF.

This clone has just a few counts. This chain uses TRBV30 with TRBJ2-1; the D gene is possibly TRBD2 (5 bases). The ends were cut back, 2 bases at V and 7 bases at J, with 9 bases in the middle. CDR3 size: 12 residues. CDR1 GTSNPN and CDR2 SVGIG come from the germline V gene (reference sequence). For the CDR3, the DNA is TGTGCCTGGAGTCCCGGGGAGAATGAGCAGTTCTTC. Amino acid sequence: CAWSPGENEQFF.